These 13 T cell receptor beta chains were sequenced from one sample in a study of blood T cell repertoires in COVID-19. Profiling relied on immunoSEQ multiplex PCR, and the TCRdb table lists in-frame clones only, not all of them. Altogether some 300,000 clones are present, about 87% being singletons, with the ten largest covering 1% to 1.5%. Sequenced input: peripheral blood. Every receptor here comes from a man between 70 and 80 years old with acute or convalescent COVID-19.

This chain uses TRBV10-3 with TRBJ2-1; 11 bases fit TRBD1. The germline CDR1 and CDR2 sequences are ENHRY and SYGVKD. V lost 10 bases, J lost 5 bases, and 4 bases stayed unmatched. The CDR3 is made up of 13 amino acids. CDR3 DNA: TGTGCCACAGGACAGGGGGCGAACAATGAGCAGTTCTTC. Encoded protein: CATGQGANNEQFF.

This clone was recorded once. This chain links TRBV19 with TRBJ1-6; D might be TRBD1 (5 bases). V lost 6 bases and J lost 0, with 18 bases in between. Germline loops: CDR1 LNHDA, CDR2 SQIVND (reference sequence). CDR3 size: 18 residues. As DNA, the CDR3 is TGTGCCAGTAGGAGCTCTCGGACACAAAGCTCCTATAATTCACCCCTCCACTTT. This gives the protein CASRSSRTQSSYNSPLHF.

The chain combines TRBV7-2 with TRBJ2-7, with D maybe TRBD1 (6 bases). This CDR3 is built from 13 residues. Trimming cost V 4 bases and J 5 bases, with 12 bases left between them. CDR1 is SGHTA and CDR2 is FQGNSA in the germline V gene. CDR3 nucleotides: TGTGCCAGCAGCTGGGGGCACAGGAACGAGCAGTACTTC. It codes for CASSWGHRNEQYF.

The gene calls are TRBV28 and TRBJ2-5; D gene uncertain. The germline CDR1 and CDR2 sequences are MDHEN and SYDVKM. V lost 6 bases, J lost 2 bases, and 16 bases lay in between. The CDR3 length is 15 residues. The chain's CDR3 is CASRIAPLQQETQYF. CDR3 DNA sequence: TGTGCCAGCAGGATAGCCCCCCTTCAGCAAGAGACCCAGTACTTC.

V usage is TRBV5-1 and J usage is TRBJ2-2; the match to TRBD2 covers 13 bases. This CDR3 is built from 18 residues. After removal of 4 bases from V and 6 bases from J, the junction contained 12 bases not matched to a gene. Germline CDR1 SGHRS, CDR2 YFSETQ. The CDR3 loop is CASSPLPGTSGVAGELFF. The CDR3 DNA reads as TGCGCCAGCAGCCCTCTACCTGGGACTAGCGGGGTTGCCGGGGAGCTGTTTTTT.

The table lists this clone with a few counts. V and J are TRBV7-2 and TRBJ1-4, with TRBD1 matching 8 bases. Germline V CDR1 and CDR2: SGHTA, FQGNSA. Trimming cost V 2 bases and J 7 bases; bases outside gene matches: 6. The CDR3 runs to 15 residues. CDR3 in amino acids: CASSLRAGGGEKLFF. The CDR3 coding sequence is TGTGCCAGCAGCTTACGGGCAGGGGGCGGTGAAAAACTGTTTTTT. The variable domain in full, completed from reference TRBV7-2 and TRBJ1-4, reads GAGVSQSPSNKVTEKGKDVELRCDPISGHTALYWYRQSLGQGLEFLIYFQGNSAPDKSGLPSDRFSAERTGGSVSTLTIQRTQQEDSAVYLCASSLRAGGGEKLFFGSGTQLSVL.

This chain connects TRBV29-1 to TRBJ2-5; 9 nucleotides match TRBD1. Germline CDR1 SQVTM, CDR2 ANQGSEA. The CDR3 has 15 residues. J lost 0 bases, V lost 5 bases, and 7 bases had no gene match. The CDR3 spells CSVLFGQGYQETQYF. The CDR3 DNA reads TGCAGCGTTTTATTCGGACAGGGGTACCAAGAGACCCAGTACTTC.

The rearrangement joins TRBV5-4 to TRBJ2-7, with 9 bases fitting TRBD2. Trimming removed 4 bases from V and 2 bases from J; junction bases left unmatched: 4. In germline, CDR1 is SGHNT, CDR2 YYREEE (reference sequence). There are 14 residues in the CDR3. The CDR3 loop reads CASSVGTSTYEQYF. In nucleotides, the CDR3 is TGTGCCAGCAGCGTCGGGACTAGCACCTACGAGCAGTACTTC.

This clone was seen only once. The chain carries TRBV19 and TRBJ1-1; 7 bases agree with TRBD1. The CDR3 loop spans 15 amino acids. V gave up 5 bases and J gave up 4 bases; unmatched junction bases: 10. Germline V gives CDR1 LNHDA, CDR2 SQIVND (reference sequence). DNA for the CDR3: TGTGCCAGTAGTCCCCGACAGGGAATGGGCACTGAAGCTTTCTTT. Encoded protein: CASSPRQGMGTEAFF.

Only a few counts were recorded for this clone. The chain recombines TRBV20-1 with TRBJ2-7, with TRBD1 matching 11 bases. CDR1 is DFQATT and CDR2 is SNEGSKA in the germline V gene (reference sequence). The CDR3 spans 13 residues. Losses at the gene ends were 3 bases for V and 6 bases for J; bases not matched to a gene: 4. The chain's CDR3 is CSASGTGGIEQYF. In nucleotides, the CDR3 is TGCAGTGCTAGTGGGACAGGGGGGATCGAGCAGTACTTC.

CDR3: CASSEQWDREVTEAFF. DNA of the CDR3: TGTGCCAGCTCAGAACAATGGGACAGGGAAGTGACTGAAGCTTTCTTT. J is TRBJ1-1 and V is TRBV18; 9 nucleotides agree with TRBD1. CDR1 is KGHSH, CDR2 LQKENI, per germline. The CDR3 covers 16 residues. Trimming took 5 bases from V and 5 from J; bases not matched to a gene: 12.

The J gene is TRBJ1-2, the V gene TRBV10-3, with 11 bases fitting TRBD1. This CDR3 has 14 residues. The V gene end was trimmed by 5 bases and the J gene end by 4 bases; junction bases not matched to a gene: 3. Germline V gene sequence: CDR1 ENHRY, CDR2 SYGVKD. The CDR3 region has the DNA TGTGCCATCAGTAAAGGACAGGGGGCCTATGGCTACACCTTC. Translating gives CAISKGQGAYGYTF.

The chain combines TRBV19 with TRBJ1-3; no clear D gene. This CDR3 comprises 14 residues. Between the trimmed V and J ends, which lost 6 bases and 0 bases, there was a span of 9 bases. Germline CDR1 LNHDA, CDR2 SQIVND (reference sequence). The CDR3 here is CASRVNYSGNTIYF. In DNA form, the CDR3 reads TGTGCCAGTAGAGTAAACTACTCTGGAAACACCATATATTTT.